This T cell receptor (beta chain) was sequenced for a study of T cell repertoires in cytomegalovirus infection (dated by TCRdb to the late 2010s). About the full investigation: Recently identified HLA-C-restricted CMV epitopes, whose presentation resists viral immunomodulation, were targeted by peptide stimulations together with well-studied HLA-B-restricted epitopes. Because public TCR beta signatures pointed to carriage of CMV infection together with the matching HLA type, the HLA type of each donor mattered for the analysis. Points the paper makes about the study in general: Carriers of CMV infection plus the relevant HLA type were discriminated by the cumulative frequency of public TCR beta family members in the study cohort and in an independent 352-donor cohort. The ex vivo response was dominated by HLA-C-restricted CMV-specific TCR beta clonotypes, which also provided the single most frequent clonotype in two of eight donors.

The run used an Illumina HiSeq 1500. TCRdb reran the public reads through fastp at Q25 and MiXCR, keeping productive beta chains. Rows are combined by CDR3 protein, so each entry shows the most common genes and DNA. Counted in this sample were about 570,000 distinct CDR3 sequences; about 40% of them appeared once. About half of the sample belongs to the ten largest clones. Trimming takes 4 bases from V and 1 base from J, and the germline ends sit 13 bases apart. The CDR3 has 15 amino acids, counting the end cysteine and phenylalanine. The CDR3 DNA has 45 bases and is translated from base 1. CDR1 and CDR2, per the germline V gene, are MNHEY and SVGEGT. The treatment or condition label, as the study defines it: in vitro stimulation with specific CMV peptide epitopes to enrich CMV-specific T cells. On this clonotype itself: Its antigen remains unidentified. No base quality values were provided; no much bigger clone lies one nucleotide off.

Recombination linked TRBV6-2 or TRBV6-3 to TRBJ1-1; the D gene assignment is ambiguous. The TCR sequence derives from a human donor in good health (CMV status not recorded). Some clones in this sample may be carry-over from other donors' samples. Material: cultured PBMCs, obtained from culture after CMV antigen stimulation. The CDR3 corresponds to CASSWQRPPNTEAFF. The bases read TGTGCCAGCAGTTGGCAGCGACCTCCGAACACTGAAGCTTTCTTT.